The subject of this entry is one T cell receptor (beta chain). Authors' data handling: Estimated nucleated cell counts came from reference gene primer amplification. Libraries were prepared by immunoSEQ multiplex PCR; TCRdb keeps only in-frame clonotypes and omits some of them. The V and J calls and the clone size are those of that table, but D and trimming were determined from the DNA. The table lists 65,000 to 95,000 clones, 70% to 90% of them singletons. With V trimmed by 7 bases and J by 7 bases, 9 bases remained unmatched. From germline, CDR1 is SEHNR and CDR2 FQNEAQ (reference sequence). The CDR3 covers 13 residues. This sample was included in a study of blood T cell repertoires in COVID-19. For the study at large: From the United States, Italy and Spain came samples of acute and convalescent COVID-19. Sources were T cells, B-cell-depleted T cells, or PBMCs; the material itself was cDNA or gDNA.

Material for sequencing was peripheral blood. The sequence came from a young man with acute or convalescent COVID-19. This chain connects TRBV7-9 to TRBJ2-7, with 8 bases identical to TRBD1. CDR3 in amino acids: CASNDRGEGEQYF. In DNA form, the CDR3 reads TGTGCCAGCAACGACAGGGGCGAGGGAGAGCAGTACTTC.